Shown below are 13 T cell receptor beta chains from a single sample sequenced in a study of identical twins. From the 5' RACE reads, TCRdb called clonotypes with MiXCR, one entry per CDR3 protein. The table has roughly 490,000 distinct CDR3 sequences, more than 13% seen once. The same specimen was also included in a second study, on yellow fever vaccine responses in identical twins.

The specimen was CD4+ T cells sorted from blood. The receptors were gathered from a woman under 30 in good health.

DNA of the CDR3: TGCAGTGCTAGAGATGCTCAGCGGACAATGAGGGAGCAGTTCTTC. It specifies CSARDAQRTMREQFF. The gene calls are TRBV20-1 and TRBJ2-1; D tentatively fits TRBD1 or TRBD2 (5 bases each). Trimming removed 0 bases at V and 10 bases at J, with 19 bases between. CDR1 and CDR2 (germline): DFQATT, SNEGSKA (reference sequence). CDR3 length: 15 residues.

The chain employs TRBV19 and TRBJ2-3; tentatively, D is TRBD1 (5 bases). The germline V and J ends were trimmed by 1 base and 1 base, with 9 bases remaining between them. Germline-derived CDR1 and CDR2 are LNHDA and SQIVND (reference sequence). The CDR3 is 15 amino acids. The CDR3 sequence is CASSIGAGRTDTQYF. The CDR3 nucleotides are TGTGCCAGTAGTATAGGAGCAGGGCGCACAGATACGCAGTATTTT.

The chain links TRBV5-1 to TRBJ2-6; D gene ambiguous. Germline V gene sequence: CDR1 SGHRS, CDR2 YFSETQ. The CDR3 has 19 amino acids. V lost 1 base to trimming and J lost 0 bases, with 17 bases between them. CDR3 bases: TGCGCCAGCAGCTTGCCGGGTCGTGGGAAGGGCTCTGGGGCCAACGTCCTGACTTTC. Residues: CASSLPGRGKGSGANVLTF.

CDR3 region: CASSFAGVTSEQYF. The CDR3 DNA sequence: TGTGCCAGCAGTTTTGCGGGAGTGACGAGCGAGCAGTACTTC. The chain links TRBV12-3 or TRBV12-4 to TRBJ2-7; TRBD2 matches at 7 bases. Trimming cost V 3 bases and J 6 bases; bases outside gene matches: 8. This CDR3 has 14 residues.

This clonotype occurred a few times. This chain joins TRBV6-1 and TRBJ2-5; D ambiguous. Germline V gene sequence: CDR1 MNHNS, CDR2 SASEGT. This CDR3 contains 13 residues. Trimming stripped 6 bases from V and 7 bases from J, with 15 bases between. The CDR3 sequence: CASRQPKIATQYF. The CDR3 DNA is TGTGCCAGCAGGCAACCCAAGATCGCGACCCAGTACTTC.

The J gene is TRBJ2-3, the V gene TRBV5-6, with 13 positions matching TRBD2. Losses at the gene ends were 4 bases for V and 6 bases for J; bases not matched to a gene: 8. This CDR3 comprises 16 residues. CDR1 SGHDT and CDR2 YYEEEE come from the germline V gene. The CDR3 here is CASSLRTSGGRDTQYF. The CDR3 nucleotides are TGTGCCAGCAGCCTTCGGACTAGCGGGGGCCGGGATACGCAGTATTTT.

This clonotype showed up just a few times. V usage is TRBV12-3 or TRBV12-4 and J usage is TRBJ2-2; D gene unclear. Trimming pared 4 bases from V and 1 base from J, leaving 13 bases between. The length of the CDR3 is 16 residues. CDR3 nucleotides: TGTGCCAGCAGTTCACGCCACCGACGGAACACCGGGGAGCTGTTTTTT. This sequence encodes CASSSRHRRNTGELFF.

The chain links TRBV4-1 to TRBJ2-1, with TRBD2 identical over 8 bases. CDR3 length: 16 residues. The V gene end was trimmed by 4 bases and the J gene end by 2 bases; junction bases not matched to a gene: 7. Germline V gene lookup returns CDR1 MGHRA and CDR2 YSYEKL. CDR3 coding DNA: TGCGCCAGCAGCCCCGTAGCGGGAAGCGCCTACAATGAGCAGTTCTTC. Translated: CASSPVAGSAYNEQFF.

The chain employs TRBV7-2 and TRBJ1-4; the match to TRBD1 covers 10 bases. V gave up 6 bases and J gave up 8 bases; unmatched junction bases: 6. CDR1 is SGHTA, CDR2 FQGNSA, per germline. This CDR3 has 14 residues. CDR3 residues: CASRKDRGWEKLFF. As DNA, the CDR3 is TGTGCCAGCAGAAAGGACAGGGGGTGGGAAAAACTGTTTTTT.

The sample holds a few counts of this clonotype. The V and J genes are TRBV28 and TRBJ2-1; tentative D call: TRBD2 (7 bases). Trimming took 8 bases from V and 7 from J, leaving 18 bases between them. CDR3 length: 14 amino acids. CDR1 MDHEN and CDR2 SYDVKM come from the germline V gene. CDR3 sequence reads: CASWGGGNKNEQFF. Written as DNA, the CDR3 is TGTGCCAGCTGGGGGGGCGGAAACAAGAATGAGCAGTTCTTC.

For the CDR3, the DNA is TGCAGTGCTAGAGTAGCGGGACTAGCCAATGAGCAGTTCTTC. Translating it yields CSARVAGLANEQFF. This rearrangement joins TRBV20-1 to TRBJ2-1; TRBD2 matches 9 bases. In germline, CDR1 is DFQATT, CDR2 SNEGSKA (reference sequence). The length of the CDR3 is 14 residues. After removal of 1 base from V and 6 bases from J, the junction contained 4 bases not matched to a gene.

This clonotype has a handful of counts. The chain recombines TRBV5-1 with TRBJ1-3; D unclear. There are 14 residues in the CDR3. V lost 0 bases and J lost 5, with 9 bases in between. Germline CDR1 reads SGHRS; CDR2 reads YFSETQ. CDR3 sequence (DNA): TGCGCCAGCAGCTTGGTCCCAGATAGAAACACCATATATTTT. Translation: CASSLVPDRNTIYF.

This clonotype was counted many times. This chain connects TRBV6-4 to TRBJ1-6, with D possibly TRBD1 on 6 matching bases. Deletions cut 6 bases from V and 0 bases from J, with 30 bases between. Per the germline V gene, CDR1 is MRHNA and CDR2 is SNTAGT. CDR3 length: 22 amino acids. The CDR3 DNA sequence: TGTGCCAGCAGACCCAGGCGGGACAACTACTCAGGCCAGAGCTCCTATAATTCACCCCTCCACTTT. Its protein product is CASRPRRDNYSGQSSYNSPLHF.